These 8 T cell receptor beta chains share one sample of origin, sequenced in a study of blood T cell repertoires in COVID-19. Some clones are missing from TCRdb's copy, which holds only in-frame ones; the method was immunoSEQ multiplex PCR. The data show some 100,000 clones, more than 70% seen once. The sample taken for sequencing was peripheral blood. These TCRs come from a woman aged 30 to 39 with acute or convalescent COVID-19.

The chain employs TRBV5-1 and TRBJ1-2, with 7 bases lining up with TRBD1. V lost 3 bases and J lost 7; bases outside the gene matches: 15. Germline V gives CDR1 SGHRS, CDR2 YFSETQ. The CDR3 has 16 residues. The CDR3 is CASSSLGQVYFSGYTF. CDR3 DNA sequence: TGCGCCAGCAGCTCTTTAGGACAGGTCTACTTCAGTGGCTACACCTTC. Complete variable domain (other parts from reference TRBV5-1 and TRBJ1-2): KAGVTQTPRYLIKTRGQQVTLSCSPISGHRSVSWYQQTPGQGLQFLFEYFSETQRNKGNFPGRFSGRQFSNSRSEMNVSTLELGDSALYLCASSSLGQVYFSGYTFGSGTRLTVV.

CDR3 DNA sequence: TGTGCCAGCAGCTTGGACACCTCCTACGAGCAGTACTTC. It encodes CASSLDTSYEQYF. The V and J genes are TRBV5-4 and TRBJ2-7, with no clear D. The CDR3 is 13 amino acids. Germline V lookup: CDR1 SGHNT, CDR2 YYREEE (reference sequence). Deletions cut 0 bases from V and 0 bases from J, with 4 bases between.

The V call is TRBV7-9, the J call TRBJ2-3; 14 bases fit TRBD2. The trim removed 5 bases at V and 1 base at J, leaving 5 bases unmatched. This CDR3 contains 17 residues. Germline V gives CDR1 SEHNR, CDR2 FQNEAQ (reference sequence). The CDR3: CASSQPGLAGGTDTQYF. The CDR3 region has the DNA TGTGCCAGCAGCCAACCGGGACTAGCGGGGGGCACAGATACGCAGTATTTT.

A single count supports this clone. The CDR3 protein is CSATRGSGYTF. In DNA, the CDR3 is TGCAGTGCTACTCGGGGAAGTGGCTACACCTTC. The chain is built from TRBV20-1 and TRBJ1-2, with unresolved D. The V and J ends lost 4 bases and 7 bases respectively, with 10 bases between them. The germline V gene encodes CDR1 DFQATT and CDR2 SNEGSKA (reference sequence). There are 11 residues in the CDR3.

The V and J genes are TRBV5-1 and TRBJ1-6, with D unresolved. This CDR3 comprises 17 residues. The germline CDR1 and CDR2 sequences are SGHRS and YFSETQ. V shed 0 bases and J shed 10 bases, with 20 bases lying between them. The CDR3 bases are TGCGCCAGCAGCTTGGCACACAGCAATAGGGAGAAGTCACCCCTCCACTTT. It is translated as CASSLAHSNREKSPLHF.

The count of this clone is one. CDR3 region: CASSPALAGGGNEQFF. In DNA form, the CDR3 reads TGTGCCAGCAGTCCCGCCCTAGCGGGGGGGGGCAATGAGCAGTTCTTC. The J gene is TRBJ2-1, the V gene TRBV7-9, with 12 bases lining up with TRBD2. Germline loops: CDR1 SEHNR, CDR2 FQNEAQ (reference sequence). The ends lost 6 bases at V and 6 bases at J; junction bases unmatched: 9. This CDR3 is 16 amino acids long.

The J gene is TRBJ2-2, the V gene TRBV7-3; no firm D call. Germline values: CDR1 SGHTA, CDR2 FQGTGA. This CDR3 contains 16 residues. V dropped 0 bases and J dropped 2 bases, with 10 bases sitting between them. The CDR3 region has the DNA TGTGCCAGCAGCTTAACGGTCGCGCGCAACACCGGGGAGCTGTTTTTT. It encodes CASSLTVARNTGELFF.

The chain combines TRBV5-4 with TRBJ2-7; 9 bases are a match to TRBD1. From germline, CDR1 is SGHNT and CDR2 YYREEE (reference sequence). After removal of 0 bases from V and 6 bases from J, the junction contained 4 bases not matched to a gene. The CDR3 totals 14 residues. The CDR3 region has the DNA TGTGCCAGCAGCTTGGCCCCGGGACAGGGCGAGCAGTACTTC. It translates to CASSLAPGQGEQYF.